This entry concerns a single T cell receptor beta chain. The data were taken from a study of blood T cell repertoires in COVID-19. Overall study context: PBMCs, B-cell-depleted T cells, or T cells provided the cDNA or gDNA that made up the material.

The CDR3 spans 17 residues. Data came from immunoSEQ multiplex PCR; TCRdb stores just in-frame clones and leaves some out. Of roughly 260,000 clones listed, 75% to 90% were seen once; the top ten hold over 6%. The chain joins TRBV1 to TRBJ1-6. TRBV1 is termed a pseudogene. The source is a woman in her twenties or thirties with acute COVID-19. Sequencing was done on a sample of PBMCs or T cells enriched from blood (not recorded which). The CDR3 DNA follows: TGCACCAGCAGCCAAGGACCCCGAGACGGGGGGAATTCACCCCTCCACTTT. This gives the protein CTSSQGPRDGGNSPLHF.